Each of the 27 T cell receptor beta chains below was sequenced from the same sample in a study of T cells in Graves' hyperthyroidism and ophthalmopathy. Amplification targeted TCR beta CDR3 regions from RNA transcripts. TCR CDR3 underwent first-round RT-PCR with the HTBI primer set. From the multiplex PCR reads, TCRdb called clonotypes with MiXCR, one entry per CDR3 protein. The sample contains about 360,000 distinct CDR3 sequences, less than 15% of which appear only once. The sample consisted of blood. The source of these receptors is a woman in her late teens or twenties with Graves' hyperthyroidism.

This clonotype came up many times. The rearrangement uses TRBV5-8 and TRBJ2-3; tentatively, D is TRBD1 (7 bases). CDR3 length equals 16 residues. Germline-derived CDR1 and CDR2 are SGHTS and YDEGEE. The germline V and J ends were trimmed by 3 bases and 2 bases, with 16 bases remaining between them. This CDR3 is CASSSRDRRNTDTQYF. CDR3 coding DNA: TGTGCCAGCAGCTCGCGGGACAGAAGAAACACAGATACGCAGTATTTT.

This clonotype was seen at least ten times. The J gene is TRBJ1-2, the V gene TRBV28, with TRBD1 as a possible D gene (5 bases). V gave up 5 bases and J gave up 2 bases, with 9 bases separating them. The CDR3 sequence is 13 residues long. Germline CDR1 is MDHEN and CDR2 is SYDVKM. For the CDR3, the DNA is TGTGCCAGCAGTCCTCGACAGAACTATGGCTACACCTTC. Residues: CASSPRQNYGYTF.

This chain uses TRBV4-1 with TRBJ2-5; the D gene is possibly TRBD2 (5 bases). With 4 bases removed from V and 9 bases from J, the gap between germline ends came to 15 bases. Germline V gene lookup returns CDR1 MGHRA and CDR2 YSYEKL. This CDR3 is 13 amino acids long. CDR3 sequence: CASSPSPQAAQYF. CDR3 DNA: TGCGCCAGCAGCCCTAGCCCCCAGGCGGCCCAGTACTTC.

This clonotype was counted many times. This chain connects TRBV7-8 to TRBJ2-1; TRBD2 agrees at 13 bases. Germline CDR1 SGHVS, CDR2 FQNEAQ. The CDR3 totals 17 residues. The V gene end was trimmed by 1 base and the J gene end by 6 bases; junction bases not matched to a gene: 6. The CDR3 spells CASSLEGGTSGVNEQFF. In nucleotides, the CDR3 is TGTGCCAGCAGCTTAGAGGGGGGGACTAGCGGGGTCAATGAGCAGTTCTTC.

Many counts were recorded for this clonotype. The rearrangement links TRBV20-1 to TRBJ2-7, with TRBD1 matching 11 bases. V lost 4 bases and J lost 3; bases outside the gene matches: 5. Germline CDR1 DFQATT, CDR2 SNEGSKA (reference sequence). The CDR3 spans 14 residues. The CDR3 is CSATGTGGLYEQYF. The CDR3 DNA follows: TGCAGTGCTACCGGGACAGGGGGACTCTACGAGCAGTACTTC.

This clonotype was seen more than once but under ten times. CDR3 nucleotides: TGTGCCAGCAGCCGAGAAGAACACGAGCAGTACTTC. Its translation: CASSREEHEQYF. V is TRBV7-2 and J is TRBJ2-7, with unresolved D. V was shortened by 5 bases and J by 5 bases, with 10 bases between the two germline ends. Per the germline V gene, CDR1 is SGHTA and CDR2 is FQGNSA. The CDR3 sequence is 12 residues long.

The J gene is TRBJ1-2, the V gene TRBV5-6; D might be TRBD1 (6 bases). The CDR3 loop spans 13 amino acids. Trimming removed 8 bases at V and 4 bases at J, with 15 bases between. The germline CDR1 and CDR2 sequences are SGHDT and YYEEEE. CDR3 sequence: CASRVQGTYGYTF. Here the CDR3 DNA reads TGTGCCAGTCGGGTACAGGGTACCTATGGCTACACCTTC.

Ten or more counts support this clonotype. The chain carries TRBV5-1 and TRBJ1-6; 8 bases are a match to TRBD1. The CDR3 loop spans 15 amino acids. V lost 4 bases to trimming and J lost 8 bases; unmatched junction nucleotides: 8. CDR1 and CDR2 (germline): SGHRS, YFSETQ. The CDR3 DNA reads TGCGCCAGCAGCGGAACTGACAGGGGAGATTCACCCCTCCACTTT. Encoded protein: CASSGTDRGDSPLHF.

This clonotype has at least ten counts. DNA for the CDR3: TGTGCCAGCAATCTCGGGAAGAACACTGAAGCTTTCTTT. The encoded protein is CASNLGKNTEAFF. The chain has TRBV12-3 or TRBV12-4 and TRBJ1-1, with no clear D. CDR3 size: 13 residues. V lost 7 bases to trimming and J lost 1 base, with 10 bases between them.

Many counts were recorded for this clonotype. V gene TRBV28 combines with J gene TRBJ1-4; a weak D match, TRBD1 (5 bases). The V and J ends lost 4 bases and 5 bases respectively, with 14 bases between them. Germline CDR1 MDHEN, CDR2 SYDVKM. The CDR3 extends over 15 amino acids. The CDR3 region is CASSSRQGNNEKLFF. CDR3 coding DNA: TGTGCCAGCAGTTCTCGGCAGGGCAACAATGAAAAACTGTTTTTT.

This clonotype was seen repeatedly, ten times or more. V gene TRBV6-1 combines with J gene TRBJ1-2; D gene ambiguous. Deletions cut 6 bases from V and 8 bases from J, with 16 bases between. The length of the CDR3 is 13 residues. Germline assignment: CDR1 MNHNS and CDR2 SASEGT. The CDR3 here is CASSPSDGYGYTF. Here the CDR3 DNA reads TGTGCCAGCAGCCCCTCGGATGGCTACGGCTACACCTTC.

This rearrangement joins TRBV7-9 to TRBJ2-2, with D possibly being TRBD2 (7 bases). Germline V lookup: CDR1 SEHNR, CDR2 FQNEAQ (reference sequence). CDR3 length equals 16 residues. V was clipped by 3 bases and J by 3 bases, with 14 bases between them. The CDR3 loop is CASSLVAGAHTGELFF. CDR3 in DNA: TGTGCCAGCAGCTTGGTCGCGGGGGCGCACACCGGGGAGCTGTTTTTT.

This clonotype was counted at least ten times. The chain links TRBV20-1 to TRBJ2-5; 12 nucleotides line up with TRBD2. CDR1 DFQATT and CDR2 SNEGSKA come from the germline V gene (reference sequence). After removal of 1 base from V and 2 bases from J, the junction contained 5 bases not matched to a gene. The CDR3 runs to 16 residues. CDR3 DNA sequence: TGCAGTGCTAGAGGGGAGACTAGCGGGGGACAAGAGACCCAGTACTTC. Translated, it gives CSARGETSGGQETQYF.

In this sample, this clonotype turned up many times. The chain uses TRBV27 and TRBJ2-3; TRBD1 matches at 9 bases. J was trimmed by 3 bases and V by 6 bases; bases with no gene match: 10. The V gene's germline CDR1 is MNHEY and CDR2 SMNVEV (reference sequence). The CDR3 loop spans 16 amino acids. The CDR3 nucleotides are TGTGCCAGCAGCTCTTGGGGGGACAGGGCGACAGATACGCAGTATTTT. Its protein is CASSSWGDRATDTQYF.

This clonotype came up many times. This chain uses TRBV20-1 with TRBJ1-5; tentative D call: TRBD1 (5 bases). This CDR3 contains 14 residues. Trimming stripped 7 bases from V and 4 bases from J, with 17 bases between. Germline values: CDR1 DFQATT, CDR2 SNEGSKA (reference sequence). CDR3 nucleotides: TGCAGTGGGATAACGGGGGGTCGGAATCAGCCCCAGCATTTT. Its protein product is CSGITGGRNQPQHF.

In this sample, this clonotype turned up many times. The chain employs TRBV11-2 and TRBJ1-1, with D uncertain. The CDR3 covers 14 residues. Germline V gene lookup returns CDR1 SGHAT and CDR2 FQNNGV. The ends were cut back, 8 bases at V and 3 bases at J, with 16 bases in the middle. CDR3 DNA: TGTGCCAGCGGTCCCTCGCGCACCCACACTGAAGCTTTCTTT. It is translated as CASGPSRTHTEAFF.

This clonotype was picked up a small number of times. J is TRBJ1-2 and V is TRBV12-3 or TRBV12-4; D call uncertain. The CDR3 spans 10 residues. Trimming removed 6 bases from V and 7 bases from J, with 6 bases in between. CDR3 in amino acids: CASSGSGYTF. CDR3 sequence (DNA): TGTGCCAGCAGCGGATCTGGCTACACCTTC.

The rearrangement joins TRBV6-5 to TRBJ2-1, with D perhaps TRBD1 (6 bases). Germline values: CDR1 MNHEY, CDR2 SVGAGI. CDR3 length: 11 residues. The V and J ends lost 8 bases and 12 bases respectively, with 14 bases between them. CDR3 amino acids: CASGQGPRQFF. The CDR3 nucleotides are TGTGCCAGCGGGCAGGGGCCAAGGCAGTTCTTC.

In its sample, this clonotype was seen many times. The chain links TRBV12-3 or TRBV12-4 to TRBJ2-3; D may be TRBD1 or TRBD2 (6 bases each). The CDR3 spans 17 residues. Trimming cost V 5 bases and J 3 bases, with 21 bases left between them. CDR3 loop: CASSPSWGALQTDTQYF. The CDR3 DNA reads as TGTGCCAGCAGTCCTTCATGGGGGGCCCTTCAAACAGATACGCAGTATTTT.

This clonotype was seen ten or more times. A much larger clone is a single base away; this may be a read error. J is TRBJ2-1 and V is TRBV11-2; D may be TRBD2 (5 bases). CDR1 is SGHAT, CDR2 FQNNGV, per germline. The CDR3 loop spans 17 amino acids. CDR3 DNA sequence: TGTGCCAGCAACTTAGACCTAGCATCGAGCTCCTACAATGAGCAGTTCTTC. Translation gives CASNLDLASSSYNEQFF.

This clonotype was seen ten or more times. This chain links TRBV7-9 with TRBJ1-2, with D maybe TRBD1 (5 bases). Between the trimmed V and J ends, which lost 5 bases and 3 bases, there was a span of 13 bases. Germline V gene sequence: CDR1 SEHNR, CDR2 FQNEAQ (reference sequence). The CDR3 length is 14 residues. CDR3 sequence: CASSRGPGYYGYTF. Here the CDR3 DNA reads TGTGCCAGCAGCCGAGGGCCAGGGTACTATGGCTACACCTTC.

This clonotype was picked up many times. The V and J genes are TRBV18 and TRBJ1-2, with a tentative D call TRBD1 (6 bases). The CDR3 is 13 residues long. V lost 6 bases to trimming and J lost 2 bases, with 10 bases between them. CDR1 is KGHSH and CDR2 is LQKENI in the germline V gene. DNA for the CDR3: TGTGCCAGCTCCCCCGACAGGAACTATGGCTACACCTTC. Protein sequence: CASSPDRNYGYTF.

This clonotype was seen repeatedly, ten times or more. The chain is built from TRBV6-1 and TRBJ2-1; unclear D gene. This CDR3 spans 11 amino acids. Germline V gives CDR1 MNHNS, CDR2 SASEGT. V lost 8 bases and J 5 bases, leaving 7 bases between the germline ends. CDR3 in amino acids: CASPMNNEQFF. The CDR3 DNA follows: TGTGCCAGCCCTATGAACAATGAGCAGTTCTTC.

This clonotype was recorded at least ten times. The chain recombines TRBV27 with TRBJ1-1, with D unresolved. The CDR3 runs to 15 residues. Looked up from germline, CDR1 is MNHEY and CDR2 is SMNVEV (reference sequence). V gave up 5 bases and J gave up 4 bases, with 17 bases separating them. CDR3 protein: CASSPAEAGSTEAFF. As DNA, the CDR3 is TGTGCCAGCAGTCCCGCTGAAGCCGGCAGCACTGAAGCTTTCTTT.

The rearrangement links TRBV12-3 or TRBV12-4 to TRBJ2-1; 10 nucleotides agree with TRBD2. This CDR3 comprises 14 residues. Germline trimming cut 6 bases from V and 9 bases from J; bases unmatched to any gene: 8. CDR3 amino acids: CASRFSGGAGEQFF. CDR3 in DNA: TGTGCCAGCAGGTTCAGCGGGGGGGCGGGTGAGCAGTTCTTC.

This clonotype occurred many times. The chain couples TRBV28 to TRBJ2-3, with a possible D match to TRBD2 (5 bases). V lost 6 bases and J lost 7, with 20 bases in between. CDR3 length: 15 residues. Germline V CDR1 and CDR2: MDHEN, SYDVKM. The CDR3 sequence is CASRRPSPSMNTQYF. The CDR3 DNA follows: TGTGCCAGCAGGAGACCTAGCCCATCTATGAATACGCAGTATTTT. Complete variable domain (other parts from reference TRBV28 and TRBJ2-3): DVKVTQSSRYLVKRTGEKVFLECVQDMDHENMFWYRQDPGLGLRLIYFSYDVKMKEKGDIPEGYSVSREKKERFSLILESASTNQTSMYLCASRRPSPSMNTQYFGPGTRLTVL.

This clonotype occurred many times. The rearrangement links TRBV6-2 or TRBV6-3 to TRBJ1-1; D unresolved. Germline CDR1 is MNHEY and CDR2 is SVGEGT. The CDR3 spans 16 residues. V was cut by 5 bases and J by 0 bases, with 16 bases left in between. In nucleotides, the CDR3 is TGTGCCAGCAGTCACCCCGAATGGGTGATGAACACTGAAGCTTTCTTT. Translation gives CASSHPEWVMNTEAFF.